Here is one T cell receptor beta chain with its context. Its antigen is still unknown. TCRdb keeps only in-frame clones here, not all; method: immunoSEQ multiplex PCR. The table shows just under 800 clones, with around 64% occurring only once. The CDR3 consists of 15 residues. From germline, CDR1 is MNHNS and CDR2 SASEGT. Trimming removed 4 bases at V and 4 bases at J, with 11 bases between. The sample belongs to a study of coeliac disease. Notes on the study in general: Lower clonality than controls marked TRB and TRG repertoires from active celiac intraepithelial and lamina propria samples. Cross-contamination between intraepithelial and lamina propria cells was possible. Few TRB amino acid sequences were shared between samples; most were unique.

The receptor's source is a man at least 80 years old without celiac disease. This chain uses TRBV6-1 with TRBJ2-6, with a weak D call TRBD2 (6 bases). Sequencing used intraepithelial lymphocytes from the gut. Here the CDR3 reads CASSAGVSGANVLTF. CDR3 coding DNA: TGTGCCAGCAGTGCGGGGGTCTCCGGGGCCAACGTCCTGACTTTC.